The source of this T cell receptor (beta chain) is a study of PD-1 blockade in classical Hodgkin lymphoma. Study information: Nivolumab dosing for patients was 3 mg/kg, administered intravenously every 2 weeks.

With 5 bases clipped from V and 3 bases from J, the junction kept 5 bases outside the gene matches. The CDR3 spans 14 residues. Germline V gene data show CDR1 as SGHDT and CDR2 as YYEEEE. As to this clone: Its antigen is still unknown.

After autologous stem cell transplantation all patients relapsed, and prior brentuximab vedotin exposure differed between cohorts. Assay used: immunoSEQ multiplex PCR; TCRdb lists only in-frame clones, some missing. The table records just under 100,000 clones, roughly 88% of them present only once. Study findings and constraints: Reported findings placed baseline TCR diversity lower in newly diagnosed patients (compared with healthy donors). Exclusion was the outcome for patients who began nivolumab under 1 year after ASCT.

The material sequenced was peripheral blood mononuclear cells (PBMCs), taken at baseline. The rearrangement joins TRBV5-6 to TRBJ2-7, with 10 bases aligning to TRBD1. The receptor's source is a human donor with classical Hodgkin lymphoma. The CDR3 DNA reads TGTGCCAGCAGAAGGGGACAGGGGATCTACGAGCAGTACTTC. Protein sequence: CASRRGQGIYEQYF.